One sample yielded the 21 T cell receptor beta chains listed below, sequenced in a study of blood T cells in healthy people across ages (dated by TCRdb to between 2014 and 2017). Library method: 5' RACE. The sequencer listed for this sample is Illumina HiSeq 2500. A second PCR of roughly 7 to 11 cycles was run with a J-beta primer mix and a sample-barcoded 5' primer. TCRdb's own reprocessing of the public reads used fastp at Q25 and MiXCR and kept productive beta chains. Entries that share a CDR3 protein sequence are merged under the most common genes and DNA. Within this sample are around 650,000 distinct CDR3 sequences, with about 43% of them counted one time only. The ten largest clones take up approximately 29% of the sample. The material sequenced was blood. Every receptor here comes from a man at least 80 years old in good health.

This clonotype was recorded a few times. V and J are TRBV7-2 and TRBJ1-4, with D possibly TRBD1 on 5 matching bases. In germline, CDR1 is SGHTA, CDR2 FQGNSA. V was clipped by 4 bases and J by 7 bases, with 19 bases between them. There are 16 residues in the CDR3. CDR3: CASSSPMGLVGEKLFF. For the CDR3, the DNA is TGTGCCAGCAGCTCCCCTATGGGACTAGTAGGTGAAAAACTGTTTTTT.

The gene calls are TRBV13 and TRBJ2-1; 8 bases align to TRBD2. This CDR3 comprises 16 residues. J gave up 5 bases and V 1 base, and 7 bases lay outside the gene matches. Germline CDR1 reads PRHDT; CDR2 reads FYEKMQ (reference sequence). DNA of the CDR3: TGTGCCAGCAGCTTAGTTCAACTAGCGGCTCACAATGAGCAGTTCTTC. It codes for CASSLVQLAAHNEQFF. The full variable domain, its missing parts supplied by reference TRBV13 and TRBJ2-1, is AAGVIQSPRHLIKEKRETATLKCYPIPRHDTVYWYQQGPGQDPQFLISFYEKMQSDKGSIPDRFSAQQFSDYHSELNMSSLELGDSALYFCASSLVQLAAHNEQFFGPGTRLTVL.

This chain uses TRBV3-1 with TRBJ2-7, with 9 nucleotides matching TRBD1. Germline-derived CDR1 and CDR2 are LGHDT and YNNKEL (reference sequence). After removal of 4 bases from V and 5 bases from J, the junction contained 9 bases not matched to a gene. The CDR3 runs 15 residues. The CDR3 DNA reads TGTGCCAGCAGCCCTCGGGGGACAGGGTTCCACGAGCAGTACTTC. Its protein product is CASSPRGTGFHEQYF.

J is TRBJ2-3 and V is TRBV7-8; D may be TRBD2 (6 bases). Germline CDR1 and CDR2: SGHVS and FQNEAQ. The V and J ends lost 2 bases and 1 base respectively, with 10 bases between them. The length of the CDR3 is 15 residues. Here the CDR3 reads CASSLFGGGTDTQYF. For the CDR3, the DNA is TGTGCCAGCAGCTTATTCGGCGGGGGCACAGATACGCAGTATTTT.

The gene calls are TRBV11-2 and TRBJ2-7; 9 bases map to TRBD1. The J call is uncertain, as TRBJ2-5 better fits the DNA end. Germline-derived CDR1 and CDR2 are SGHAT and FQNNGV. The CDR3 loop spans 16 amino acids. The CDR3 spells CASSFSGQGFIETQYF. The CDR3 coding sequence is TGTGCCAGCAGCTTTAGCGGACAGGGGTTTATTGAGACCCAGTACTTC.

The rearrangement links TRBV4-1 to TRBJ1-5, with D possibly TRBD1 on 5 matching bases. The CDR3 is 15 residues long. The V end lost 2 bases, the J end lost 1 base, and 9 bases lay between the germline ends. Germline assignment: CDR1 MGHRA and CDR2 YSYEKL. The CDR3 DNA reads TGCGCCAGCAGCCAACGGGACGGAAGCAATCAGCCCCAGCATTTT. Amino acids: CASSQRDGSNQPQHF.

The chain uses TRBV6-6 and TRBJ2-2; 13 positions agree with TRBD2. Germline CDR1 and CDR2: MNHNY and SVGAGI (reference sequence). V lost 6 bases, J lost 8 bases, and 6 bases stayed unmatched. The CDR3 loop spans 15 amino acids. In DNA, the CDR3 is TGTGCCAGCAGCCCACTAGCGGGAGGGCTGGGGGAGCTGTTTTTT. Its translation: CASSPLAGGLGELFF.

This chain uses TRBV4-2 with TRBJ2-4; D perhaps matches TRBD1 (5 bases). V was clipped by 0 bases and J by 0 bases, with 15 bases between them. Looked up from germline, CDR1 is LGHNA and CDR2 is YNFKEQ. The CDR3 is 18 residues long. In DNA, the CDR3 is TGTGCCAGCAGCCAAGATTGGGTACAGGAACTAGCCAAAAACATTCAGTACTTC. Translated: CASSQDWVQELAKNIQYF.

CDR3 coding DNA: TGTGCCAGCAGTTACTCAGGGGTGAATGAGCAGTTCTTC. Translating gives CASSYSGVNEQFF. The chain recombines TRBV6-2 or TRBV6-3 with TRBJ2-1; D possibly corresponds to TRBD1 (5 bases). V was trimmed by 0 bases and J by 7 bases, leaving 7 bases between them. CDR3 length: 13 amino acids. CDR1 is MNHEY, CDR2 SVGEGT, per germline.

The J gene is TRBJ2-3, the V gene TRBV5-6; either TRBD1 or TRBD2 may fit D (7 bases each). The germline V and J ends were trimmed by 4 bases and 4 bases, with 16 bases remaining between them. The CDR3 loop spans 15 amino acids. From germline, CDR1 is SGHDT and CDR2 YYEEEE. The CDR3 here is CASSPQGGLPDTQYF. For the CDR3, the DNA is TGTGCCAGCAGCCCCCAGGGGGGGTTACCAGATACGCAGTATTTT.

This chain connects TRBV29-1 to TRBJ1-5; a weak D match, TRBD1 (6 bases). CDR1 and CDR2 from the germline V gene are SQVTM and ANQGSEA. With 1 base removed from V and 6 bases from J, the gap between germline ends came to 10 bases. The CDR3 extends over 13 amino acids. The CDR3 protein is CSVEGGRGQPQHF. The CDR3 bases are TGCAGCGTTGAAGGGGGCAGGGGTCAGCCCCAGCATTTT.

Ten or more counts support this clonotype. The chain links TRBV6-2 or TRBV6-3 to TRBJ1-2, with TRBD1 as a possible D gene (6 bases). Germline V gene lookup returns CDR1 MNHEY and CDR2 SVGEGT. V lost 6 bases and J 8 bases, leaving 13 bases between the germline ends. CDR3 size: 12 residues. The CDR3 loop reads CASSSQGHGYTF. The CDR3 bases are TGTGCCAGCAGCTCGCAGGGACACGGCTACACCTTC.

The CDR3 loop reads CASRSPGQGNTEAFF. In DNA, the CDR3 is TGTGCCAGCAGGTCTCCGGGACAGGGAAACACTGAAGCTTTCTTT. V is TRBV28 and J is TRBJ1-1, with 9 bases fitting TRBD1. Germline-derived CDR1 and CDR2 are MDHEN and SYDVKM. J gave up 2 bases and V 6 bases, and 7 bases lay outside the gene matches. The CDR3 spans 15 residues.

The rearrangement uses TRBV4-1 and TRBJ2-4, with 8 bases aligning to TRBD1. This CDR3 has 14 residues. The V segment lost 4 bases and the J segment 7 bases; nucleotides outside the gene matches: 6. The V gene's germline CDR1 is MGHRA and CDR2 YSYEKL. This CDR3 is CASSREDRENIQYF. The CDR3 region has the DNA TGCGCCAGCAGCCGTGAGGACAGGGAGAACATTCAGTACTTC.

The rearrangement uses TRBV10-3 and TRBJ2-1, with D perhaps matching TRBD2 (5 bases). The V end lost 2 bases, the J end lost 10 bases, and 18 bases lay between the germline ends. In germline, CDR1 is ENHRY, CDR2 SYGVKD. The CDR3 covers 15 residues. The CDR3 protein is CAISEVAPSGREQFF. DNA of the CDR3: TGTGCCATCAGTGAGGTAGCACCCAGCGGACGCGAGCAGTTCTTC.

V usage is TRBV20-1 and J usage is TRBJ2-3; D gene uncertain. CDR3 size: 14 residues. Germline-derived CDR1 and CDR2 are DFQATT and SNEGSKA (reference sequence). Trimming pared 0 bases from V and 10 bases from J, leaving 17 bases between. The CDR3 is CSARDALRANAQYF. CDR3 bases: TGCAGTGCTAGAGACGCCCTACGGGCCAATGCGCAGTATTTT.

The CDR3 loop is CASSSGLAGVTDTQYF. The CDR3 DNA follows: TGTGCCAGCAGCTCCGGACTAGCGGGGGTCACAGATACGCAGTATTTT. This rearrangement joins TRBV7-2 to TRBJ2-3; 13 positions agree with TRBD2. Trimming removed 4 bases from V and 2 bases from J; junction bases left unmatched: 3. Germline values: CDR1 SGHTA, CDR2 FQGNSA. The CDR3 covers 16 residues.

This clonotype appeared once. The chain has TRBV15 and TRBJ2-3, with D possibly TRBD1 on 5 matching bases. Deletions cut 3 bases from V and 0 bases from J, with 7 bases between. The CDR3 totals 14 residues. Germline CDR1 reads LNHNV; CDR2 reads YYDKDF (reference sequence). The CDR3 DNA is TGTGCCACCAGCAGGAGACAGAGCACAGATACGCAGTATTTT. This translates into CATSRRQSTDTQYF. The full variable domain, rest sourced from reference TRBV15 and TRBJ2-3, is DAMVIQNPRYQVTQFGKPVTLSCSQTLNHNVMYWYQQKSSQAPKLLFHYYDKDFNNEADTPDNFQSRRPNTSFCFLDIRSPGLGDTAMYLCATSRRQSTDTQYFGPGTRLTVL.

The chain has TRBV20-1 and TRBJ1-6; 9 positions match TRBD1. Germline CDR1 reads DFQATT; CDR2 reads SNEGSKA (reference sequence). The CDR3 runs to 14 residues. The V segment lost 3 bases and the J segment 7 bases; nucleotides outside the gene matches: 4. The CDR3 spells CSARNRGRNSPLHF. The CDR3 DNA reads TGCAGTGCTAGGAACAGGGGGCGGAATTCACCCCTCCACTTT.

This clonotype was seen a handful of times. Here the CDR3 DNA reads TGTGCCAGTAGTATATCGGAAGGGACAGATACGCAGTATTTT. Translating it yields CASSISEGTDTQYF. This chain uses TRBV19 with TRBJ2-3; D gene uncertain. V lost 2 bases and J lost 3, with 9 bases in between. Germline assignment: CDR1 LNHDA and CDR2 SQIVND (reference sequence). CDR3 length: 14 residues.

This sequence joins TRBV7-8 and TRBJ2-6; D gene uncertain. Trimming removed 5 bases from V and 7 bases from J, with 15 bases in between. The germline CDR1 and CDR2 sequences are SGHVS and FQNEAQ. The CDR3 runs to 15 residues. The CDR3 DNA reads as TGTGCCAGCAGCCCCCGACGAAGGATTGCCAACGTCCTGACTTTC. Protein: CASSPRRRIANVLTF.